This is a list of T cell receptor beta chains from one sample in a study of graft-versus-host responses after intestinal transplantation. TCRdb's table, derived via immunoSEQ multiplex PCR, lists solely in-frame clones and lacks some. Altogether about 94,000 clones are present, around nine tenths being singletons, with the ten largest covering 0.5%. Antigens for these TCRs are unknown. Sequencing used unstimulated CD8+ T cells sorted from spleen or lymph node cells, obtained before intestinal transplant. These receptors all come from a human donor who received an intestinal transplant. The CDR3 runs from the conserved cysteine through the conserved F or W. D genes are given only for firm matches. The size field is filled for only some rows; it gives once, few, many or a size class.

V gene,clone size,D gene,J gene,CDR3 protein,CDR3 DNA
TRBV4-1,NA,TRBD2,TRBJ2-7,CASSQRNSGVYEQYF,TGCGCCAGCAGCCAGCGAAATAGCGGGGTCTACGAGCAGTACTTC
TRBV19,NA,TRBD2,TRBJ2-1,CASSIVAGEYNEQFF,TGTGCCAGTAGTATAGTAGCGGGAGAGTACAATGAGCAGTTCTTC
TRBV9,NA,TRBD2,TRBJ2-7,CASSSGTSGNHEQYF,TGTGCCAGCAGCTCCGGGACTAGCGGGAACCACGAGCAGTACTTC
TRBV27,NA,NA,TRBJ2-7,CASSFSKDSTYEQYF,TGTGCCAGCAGTTTCTCCAAGGACAGCACCTACGAGCAGTACTTC
TRBV6-6,NA,NA,TRBJ1-1,CASSYSGGTEAFF,TGTGCCAGCAGTTACTCGGGGGGTACTGAAGCTTTCTTT
TRBV18,NA,NA,TRBJ2-7,CASSPKALGHGSYEQYF,TGTGCCAGCTCACCAAAGGCATTGGGACATGGCTCCTACGAGCAGTACTTC
TRBV2,NA,NA,TRBJ1-2,CASSDRLVAVNYGYTF,TGTGCCAGCAGTGATCGCCTTGTGGCAGTTAACTATGGCTACACCTTC
TRBV30,once,NA,TRBJ2-2,CAWSVGALGTGELFF,TGTGCCTGGAGTGTTGGGGCGCTGGGCACCGGGGAGCTGTTTTTT
TRBV27,NA,NA,TRBJ1-5,CASSLGYSNQPQHF,TGTGCCAGCAGTTTGGGCTATAGCAATCAGCCCCAGCATTTT
TRBV28,NA,TRBD2,TRBJ2-2,CASRLRTSGTTGELFF,TGTGCCAGCAGACTCAGGACTAGCGGGACCACCGGGGAGCTGTTTTTT
TRBV28,NA,TRBD2,TRBJ2-7,CASSSGASGYEQYF,TGTGCCAGCAGTTCCGGGGCTAGCGGCTACGAGCAGTACTTC
TRBV29-1,NA,TRBD1,TRBJ2-7,CSAMRQGAYEQYF,TGCAGCGCCATGCGACAGGGCGCCTACGAGCAGTACTTC
TRBV11-2,NA,TRBD1,TRBJ2-4,CASSLSDRTFQYF,TGTGCCAGCAGCCTCTCGGACAGGACCTTTCAGTACTTC
TRBV14,NA,TRBD2,TRBJ2-3,CASSQFLPGLPTTDTQYF,TGTGCCAGCAGCCAATTTCTGCCGGGACTACCGACCACAGATACGCAGTATTTT
TRBV29-1,NA,TRBD1,TRBJ2-4,CSVDGWQGAAKNIQYF,TGCAGCGTTGACGGTTGGCAGGGGGCCGCCAAAAACATTCAGTACTTC
TRBV5-5,NA,TRBD1,TRBJ2-2,CASSLGTGGSYGELFF,TGTGCCAGCAGCTTGGGGACAGGGGGGTCTTACGGGGAGCTGTTTTTT
TRBV5-1,NA,TRBD1,TRBJ2-1,CASSPTGGSYNEQFF,TGCGCCAGCAGCCCCACAGGGGGCTCCTACAATGAGCAGTTCTTC
TRBV30,NA,NA,TRBJ2-7,CAWSGSRTYEQYF,TGTGCCTGGAGTGGTAGTCGCACCTACGAGCAGTACTTC
TRBV9,NA,TRBD1,TRBJ2-1,CASSPSRGQGANEQFF,TGTGCCAGCAGCCCGAGTCGAGGACAGGGGGCCAATGAGCAGTTCTTC
TRBV28,NA,TRBD1,TRBJ1-5,CASSLPRDSSYSNQPQHF,TGTGCCAGCAGTTTACCCCGGGACAGCTCTTATAGCAATCAGCCCCAGCATTTT
TRBV19,NA,NA,TRBJ2-1,CASSMGGAVYNEQFF,TGTGCCAGTAGTATGGGGGGGGCCGTCTACAATGAGCAGTTCTTC
TRBV5-1,NA,NA,TRBJ1-1,CASSETGNTEAFF,TGCGCCAGCAGCGAAACAGGGAACACTGAAGCTTTCTTT
TRBV9,once,NA,TRBJ1-2,CASSVGNTTGTNYGYTF,TGTGCCAGCAGCGTAGGGAACACGACCGGGACTAACTATGGCTACACCTTC
TRBV6-5,NA,NA,TRBJ2-1,CASSPGGPSYNEQFF,TGTGCCAGCAGCCCAGGAGGGCCGTCCTACAATGAGCAGTTCTTC
TRBV6-5,NA,TRBD1,TRBJ1-5,CASSLMDRPNQPQHF,TGTGCCAGCAGTCTAATGGACAGGCCCAATCAGCCCCAGCATTTT
TRBV19,few,TRBD1,TRBJ2-7,CASSAGQGPYEQYF,TGTGCCAGTAGTGCAGGACAGGGACCCTACGAGCAGTACTTC
TRBV4-1,NA,TRBD1,TRBJ2-2,CASSQWTGITGELFF,TGCGCCAGCAGCCAGTGGACAGGGATCACCGGGGAGCTGTTTTTT
TRBV6-1,NA,NA,TRBJ1-1,CASSGPQEAYTEAFF,TGTGCCAGCAGTGGGCCCCAGGAGGCGTACACTGAAGCTTTCTTT
TRBV11-2,NA,TRBD1,TRBJ1-4,CASQTGVRELFF,TGTGCCTCCCAGACAGGGGTCAGGGAACTGTTTTTT
TRBV20-1,once,NA,TRBJ2-5,CSAIRETQYF,TGCAGTGCTATACGGGAGACCCAGTACTTC
TRBV2,NA,NA,TRBJ1-3,CASSESQVKGLDSGNTIYF,TGTGCCAGCAGTGAAAGCCAGGTTAAGGGGCTCGACTCTGGAAACACCATATATTTT
TRBV4-1,NA,NA,TRBJ1-5,CASSQERRQPQHF,TGCGCCAGCAGCCAAGAGCGCCGTCAGCCCCAGCATTTT
TRBV7-9,NA,NA,TRBJ2-1,CASSLPQGEGSYNEQFF,TGTGCCAGCAGCCTCCCACAGGGGGAGGGCTCCTACAATGAGCAGTTCTTC
TRBV6-5,NA,NA,TRBJ2-1,CASSWGGEREQFF,TGTGCCAGCAGTTGGGGTGGAGAGCGGGAGCAGTTCTTC
TRBV6-5,NA,TRBD2,TRBJ2-1,CASSSNGLAHEQFF,TGTGCCAGCAGTAGTAACGGACTAGCCCATGAGCAGTTCTTC
TRBV6-5,NA,NA,TRBJ1-2,CASSYSMGAGYTF,TGTGCCAGCAGTTACTCGATGGGGGCCGGCTACACCTTC
TRBV27,once,NA,TRBJ2-1,CASGWPSDEQFF,TGTGCCAGCGGTTGGCCGTCCGATGAGCAGTTCTTC
TRBV28,NA,NA,TRBJ1-2,CASSERTDYGYTF,TGTGCCAGCAGTGAAAGGACAGACTATGGCTACACCTTC
TRBV5-1,once,TRBD1,TRBJ2-7,CASSRDRVYEQYF,TGCGCCAGCAGCCGGGACAGAGTCTACGAGCAGTACTTC
TRBV4-1,NA,TRBD2,TRBJ2-3,CASSPTSGRADTQYF,TGCGCCAGCAGCCCAACTAGCGGGAGAGCAGATACGCAGTATTTT
TRBV7-8,NA,NA,TRBJ2-7,CASSLRGPYEQYF,TGTGCCAGCAGCCTCAGGGGACCCTACGAGCAGTACTTC
TRBV4-1,NA,TRBD1,TRBJ2-2,CASSQRGQTNTGELFF,TGCGCCAGCAGCCAGAGGGGACAGACGAACACCGGGGAGCTGTTTTTT